This is a list of T cell receptor beta chains from one sample in a study of STAT5B mutations in CD4+ large granular lymphocyte leukemia. TCRdb's copy holds only in-frame clones and misses some; the assay was immunoSEQ multiplex PCR. The data contain around 34,000 clones, roughly 80% of them seen just once; the ten biggest clones take up around 4%. Sequenced: CD4+ T cells from blood buffy coats. The source of these receptors is a human donor in good health. Both conserved end residues are part of each CDR3. D genes are given only for firm matches. Size tells how often a clone was seen (once, few, many) or the class of an expanded clone, and some rows leave it out.

TRBV7-9	once	TRBJ1-2	NA	CASSPPRWQGLNYGYTF	TGTGCCAGCAGCCCTCCCCGGTGGCAGGGATTAAACTATGGCTACACCTTC
TRBV19	few	TRBJ2-5	TRBD1	CASSSRRQGTYQETQYF	TGTGCCAGTAGTAGCAGAAGACAGGGCACGTACCAAGAGACCCAGTACTTC
TRBV18	NA	TRBJ2-7	TRBD2	CASSSTSQAGDYEQYF	TGTGCCAGCTCATCTACTTCGCAAGCGGGAGATTACGAGCAGTACTTC
TRBV5-1	NA	TRBJ2-7	NA	CASSFRVDEQYF	TGCGCCAGCAGCTTCAGGGTGGACGAGCAGTACTTC
TRBV6-5	few	TRBJ1-1	NA	CASRVGLNTEAFF	TGTGCCAGCAGGGTAGGACTGAACACTGAAGCTTTCTTT
TRBV9	NA	TRBJ1-4	NA	CASSPQLSNEKLFF	TGTGCCAGCAGCCCCCAGTTGTCTAATGAAAAACTGTTTTTT
TRBV4-1	NA	TRBJ2-3	TRBD2	CASSTRLGGSADTQYF	TGCGCCAGCAGCACCCGGTTGGGCGGGAGCGCAGATACGCAGTATTTT
TRBV21-1	NA	TRBJ2-1	NA	CASSFLTKGATYNEQFF	TGTGCCAGCAGCTTCCTTACAAAGGGGGCTACCTACAATGAGCAGTTCTTC
TRBV5-1	NA	TRBJ1-4	NA	CASSPGAGGTNEKLFF	TGCGCCAGCAGCCCCGGGGCCGGCGGGACTAATGAAAAACTGTTTTTT
TRBV7-8	NA	TRBJ2-2	NA	CASSETGELFF	TGTGCCAGCTCCGAAACCGGGGAGCTGTTTTTT
TRBV10-1	NA	TRBJ2-2	NA	CASSVYSTGELFF	TGCGCCAGCAGTGTGTACTCGACCGGGGAGCTGTTTTTT
TRBV5-4	NA	TRBJ1-2	TRBD1	CASSLQGADGYTF	TGTGCCAGCAGCCTACAGGGGGCGGACGGCTACACCTTC
TRBV28	few	TRBJ2-7	TRBD1	CASSLRTGVIFEQYF	TGTGCCAGCAGCCTAAGGACAGGGGTAATCTTCGAGCAGTACTTC
TRBV2	once	TRBJ2-1	NA	CASTRDGSYNEQFF	TGTGCCAGCACCAGGGACGGCTCCTACAATGAGCAGTTCTTC
TRBV2	NA	TRBJ1-1	NA	CARKNTEAFF	TGTGCCAGAAAGAACACTGAAGCTTTCTTT
TRBV28	NA	TRBJ1-5	TRBD1	CALKGGAGQPQHF	TGTGCCCTTAAAGGGGGCGCGGGTCAGCCCCAGCATTTT
TRBV27	NA	TRBJ2-7	NA	CASRNRNGPYEQYF	TGTGCCAGCCGAAACCGGAATGGACCCTACGAGCAGTACTTC
TRBV5-1	NA	TRBJ2-1	NA	CASSPLEGWNEQFF	TGCGCCAGCAGCCCCCTGGAAGGTTGGAATGAGCAGTTCTTC